The T cell receptor (beta chain) described here comes from a study of cytomegalovirus exposure and HLA in healthy donors. Study-wide results and limits: Specificity for CMV antigens was confirmed in vitro for a few of the CMV-associated chains. Reported performance of the classifier showed diagnosis of cytomegalovirus status with high specificity and sensitivity.

A single count supports this clone. Its antigen is undetermined. Method: immunoSEQ multiplex PCR; TCRdb's copy keeps in-frame clones and lacks some. In the table there are more than 50,000 clones, 85% to 95% of which are singletons. The CDR3 is made up of 15 amino acids. CDR1 is SQVTM and CDR2 is ANQGSEA in the germline V gene. The V end lost 7 bases, the J end lost 8 bases, and 24 bases lay between the germline ends. The sequenced sample was PBMCs. The receptor comes from a man aged 18 to 29 in good health and CMV-seronegative. The V call is TRBV29-1, the J call TRBJ2-1, with D possibly matching TRBD1 (5 bases). The CDR3 is CSARRQPQTFDEQFF. CDR3 in DNA: TGCAGCGCCAGGAGACAGCCTCAGACGTTCGATGAGCAGTTCTTC.